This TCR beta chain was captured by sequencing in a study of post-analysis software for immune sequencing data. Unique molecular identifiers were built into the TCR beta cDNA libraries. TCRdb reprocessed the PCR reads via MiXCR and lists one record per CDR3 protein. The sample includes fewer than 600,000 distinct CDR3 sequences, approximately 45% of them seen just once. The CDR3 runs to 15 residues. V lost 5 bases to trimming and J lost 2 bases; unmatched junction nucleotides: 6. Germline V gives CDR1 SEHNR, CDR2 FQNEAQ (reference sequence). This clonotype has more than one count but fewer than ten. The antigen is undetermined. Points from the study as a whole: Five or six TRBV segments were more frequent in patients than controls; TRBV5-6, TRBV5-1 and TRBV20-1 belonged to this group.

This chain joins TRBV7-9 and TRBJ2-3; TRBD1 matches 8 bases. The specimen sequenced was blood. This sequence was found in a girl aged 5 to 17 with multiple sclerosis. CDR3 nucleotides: TGTGCCAGCAGCCACCGGGACAGGTACACAGATACGCAGTATTTT. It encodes CASSHRDRYTDTQYF.